This T cell receptor beta chain was sequenced in a study of shared clonotypes between healthy human individuals. Turning to this clone: Other DNA sequences from this sample encode an identical CDR3 as well.

The germline V gene encodes CDR1 KGHSH and CDR2 LQKENI. V dropped 4 bases and J dropped 1 base, with 11 bases sitting between them. The CDR3 is 15 amino acids. Method: immunoSEQ multiplex PCR; TCRdb's copy keeps in-frame clones and lacks some. Altogether over 2 million clones are present, 92% being singletons, with the ten largest covering around 0.35%. This chain uses TRBV18 with TRBJ1-3; D is perhaps TRBD1 (6 bases). The clonotype originates from a man aged 18 to 30 in good health. Some clones in this sample may be carry-over from other donors' samples. Sample: naive CD4+ T cells from PBMCs. The subset: CD45RA+ positively selected. CDR3 loop: CASSLGQSSGNTIYF. In nucleotides, the CDR3 is TGTGCCAGCTCACTAGGACAGTCGTCTGGAAACACCATATATTTT. Together with reference TRBV18 and TRBJ1-3, the CDR3 gives the full variable domain: NAGVMQNPRHLVRRRGQEARLRCSPMKGHSHVYWYRQLPEEGLKFMVYLQKENIIDESGMPKERFSAEFPKEGPSILRIQQVVRGDSAAYFCASSLGQSSGNTIYFGEGSWLTVV.